This is a list of T cell receptor beta chains from one sample in a study of identical twins. From the 5' RACE reads, TCRdb called clonotypes with MiXCR, one entry per CDR3 protein. This sample carries fewer than 900,000 distinct CDR3 sequences, roughly 18% of them seen once, and the ten largest clones take around 12%. This sample was also put to use in a study of T cells expressing NK-cell markers.

The specimen sequenced was PBMCs. These receptor sequences come from a woman aged 18-29 years in good health. CDR3s leave out the opening cysteine and the closing phenylalanine or tryptophan. The order of the fields is V gene, D gene, J gene, CDR3 protein. The D gene is left open where the match is weak.

V: TRBV29-1; D: NA; J: TRBJ1-1; CDR3: SVEVTGGTEAF
V: TRBV29-1; D: TRBD2; J: TRBJ2-5; CDR3: SVEGLAGGLQETQY
V: TRBV7-2; D: NA; J: TRBJ2-1; CDR3: ASRESRGPAEQF
V: TRBV20-1; D: NA; J: TRBJ2-1; CDR3: SAKAASSYNEQF
V: TRBV5-1; D: NA; J: TRBJ2-7; CDR3: ASSLGDTLSYEQY
V: TRBV4-2; D: NA; J: TRBJ2-3; CDR3: ASSQETLTDTQY
V: TRBV6-2/TRBV6-3; D: NA; J: TRBJ2-7; CDR3: ASSYSTEQY
V: TRBV10-1; D: NA; J: TRBJ2-3; CDR3: ASSETSGGNLWTDTQY
V: TRBV6-5; D: TRBD2; J: TRBJ2-1; CDR3: ASSFSGGVNEQF
V: TRBV12-3/TRBV12-4; D: NA; J: TRBJ2-1; CDR3: ASSFLRARNEQF
V: TRBV9; D: NA; J: TRBJ1-2; CDR3: ASRNTGLVDGYT
V: TRBV6-1; D: NA; J: TRBJ2-1; CDR3: ASSRRTAQGSNEQF
V: TRBV5-1; D: NA; J: TRBJ2-1; CDR3: ASSTPRGGDEQF
V: TRBV7-9; D: TRBD2; J: TRBJ2-5; CDR3: ASSPGAGEGETQY
V: TRBV12-3/TRBV12-4; D: TRBD2; J: TRBJ2-1; CDR3: ATTQAGAFSDEQF
V: TRBV29-1; D: TRBD1; J: TRBJ1-1; CDR3: SADNRGAEAF
V: TRBV12-3/TRBV12-4; D: NA; J: TRBJ1-5; CDR3: ASSLTGGDQPQH
V: TRBV20-1; D: TRBD2; J: TRBJ2-7; CDR3: SVTSSGYEQY